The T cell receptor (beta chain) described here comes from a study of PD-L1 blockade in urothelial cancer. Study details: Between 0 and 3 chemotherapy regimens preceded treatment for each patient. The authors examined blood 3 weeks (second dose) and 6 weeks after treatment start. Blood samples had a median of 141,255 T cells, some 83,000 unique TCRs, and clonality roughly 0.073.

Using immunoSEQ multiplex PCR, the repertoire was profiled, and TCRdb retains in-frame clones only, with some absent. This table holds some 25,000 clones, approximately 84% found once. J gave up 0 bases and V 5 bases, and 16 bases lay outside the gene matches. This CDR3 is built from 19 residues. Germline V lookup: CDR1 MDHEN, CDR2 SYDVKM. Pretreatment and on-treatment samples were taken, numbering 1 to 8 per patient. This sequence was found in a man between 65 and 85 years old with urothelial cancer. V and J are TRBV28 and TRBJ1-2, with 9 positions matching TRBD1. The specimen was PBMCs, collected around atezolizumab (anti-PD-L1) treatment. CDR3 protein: CASSPYWGGQGRSNYGYTF. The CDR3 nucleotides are TGTGCCAGCAGTCCCTACTGGGGGGGACAGGGCCGGTCTAACTATGGCTACACCTTC.